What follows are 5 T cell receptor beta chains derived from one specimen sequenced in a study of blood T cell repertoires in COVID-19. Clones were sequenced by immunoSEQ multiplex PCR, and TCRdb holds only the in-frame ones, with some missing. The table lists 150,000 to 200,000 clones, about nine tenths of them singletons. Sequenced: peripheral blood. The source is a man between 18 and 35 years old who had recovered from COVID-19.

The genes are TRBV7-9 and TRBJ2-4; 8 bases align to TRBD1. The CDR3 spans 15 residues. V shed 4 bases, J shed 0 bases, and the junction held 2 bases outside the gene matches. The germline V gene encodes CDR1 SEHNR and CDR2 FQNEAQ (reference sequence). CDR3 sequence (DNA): TGTGCCAGCAGCTCGACAGGGGTAGCCAAAAACATTCAGTACTTC. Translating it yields CASSSTGVAKNIQYF.

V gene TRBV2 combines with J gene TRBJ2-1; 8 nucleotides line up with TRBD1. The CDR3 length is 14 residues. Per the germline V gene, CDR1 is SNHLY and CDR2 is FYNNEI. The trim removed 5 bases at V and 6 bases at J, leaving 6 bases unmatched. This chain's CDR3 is CASSLDRVVNEQFF. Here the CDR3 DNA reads TGTGCCAGCAGTCTGGACAGGGTTGTCAATGAGCAGTTCTTC.

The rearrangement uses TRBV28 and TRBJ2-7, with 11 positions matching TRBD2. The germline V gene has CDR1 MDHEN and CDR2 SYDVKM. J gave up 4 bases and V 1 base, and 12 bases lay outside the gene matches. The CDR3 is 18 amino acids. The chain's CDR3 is CASSLFPFTSGSRYEQYF. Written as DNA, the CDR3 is TGTGCCAGCAGTTTATTTCCCTTTACTAGCGGGAGTCGGTACGAGCAGTACTTC. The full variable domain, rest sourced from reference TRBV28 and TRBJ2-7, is DVKVTQSSRYLVKRTGEKVFLECVQDMDHENMFWYRQDPGLGLRLIYFSYDVKMKEKGDIPEGYSVSREKKERFSLILESASTNQTSMYLCASSLFPFTSGSRYEQYFGPGTRLTVT.

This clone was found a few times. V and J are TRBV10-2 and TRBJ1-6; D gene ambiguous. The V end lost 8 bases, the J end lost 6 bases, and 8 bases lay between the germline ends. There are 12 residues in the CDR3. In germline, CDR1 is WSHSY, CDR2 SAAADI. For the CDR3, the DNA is TGCGCCAGCGGCGAGGGTAATTCACCCCTCCACTTT. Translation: CASGEGNSPLHF.

The CDR3 reads CASSQGETSGYNEQFF. DNA of the CDR3: TGCGCCAGCAGCCAGGGGGAGACTAGCGGTTACAATGAGCAGTTCTTC. The chain couples TRBV4-3 to TRBJ2-1; 9 bases are a match to TRBD2. Looked up from germline, CDR1 is LGHNA and CDR2 is YSLEER. The junction had 7 bases not matched to a gene; V was cut back by 3 bases and J by 4 bases. This CDR3 spans 16 amino acids.